This TCR beta chain was captured by sequencing in a study of shared clonotypes between healthy human individuals. Points on this clone: As yet, its antigen is unknown.

Study-wide results and limits: On the whole, naive subsets had larger estimated richness than memory subsets had.

Here immunoSEQ multiplex PCR was the method, and the copy in TCRdb shows in-frame clones only, minus some. The sample holds millions of clones; more than 80% are singletons and the top ten take under 0.15%. This CDR3 has 17 amino acids. The germline V gene has CDR1 MGHRA and CDR2 YSYEKL. J gave up 4 bases and V 4 bases, and 13 bases lay outside the gene matches. Sample: naive CD4+ T cells sorted from blood. Described subset: CD45RA+ positively selected. The TCR was taken from a man aged 18 to 29 in good health. The rearrangement links TRBV4-1 to TRBJ1-5; 7 nucleotides align to TRBD1. The CDR3 nucleotides read TGCGCCAGCAGCCTCACGCCAGGGGGACAGACAAATCAGCCCCAGCATTTT. This encodes CASSLTPGGQTNQPQHF.